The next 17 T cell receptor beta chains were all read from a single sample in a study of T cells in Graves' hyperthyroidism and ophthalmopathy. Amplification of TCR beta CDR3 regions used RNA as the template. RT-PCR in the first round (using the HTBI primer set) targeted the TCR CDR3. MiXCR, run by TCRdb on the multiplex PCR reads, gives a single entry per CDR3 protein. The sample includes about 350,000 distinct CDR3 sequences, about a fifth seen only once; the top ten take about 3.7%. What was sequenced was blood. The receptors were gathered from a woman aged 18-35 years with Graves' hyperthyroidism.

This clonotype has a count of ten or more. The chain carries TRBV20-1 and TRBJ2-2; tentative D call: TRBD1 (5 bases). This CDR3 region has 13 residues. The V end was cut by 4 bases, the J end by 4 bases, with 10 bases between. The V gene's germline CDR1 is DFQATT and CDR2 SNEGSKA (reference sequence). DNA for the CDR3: TGCAGTGCTACCCCCCAGGGCACCGGGGAGCTGTTTTTT. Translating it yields CSATPQGTGELFF.

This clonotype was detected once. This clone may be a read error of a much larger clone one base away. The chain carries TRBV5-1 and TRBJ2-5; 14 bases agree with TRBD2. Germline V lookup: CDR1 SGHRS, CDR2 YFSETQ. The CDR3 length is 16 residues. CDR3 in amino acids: CASSLPGTSGGETEYF. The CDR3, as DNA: TGCGCCAGCAGCTTACCGGGGACTAGCGGGGGAGAGACCGAGTACTTC.

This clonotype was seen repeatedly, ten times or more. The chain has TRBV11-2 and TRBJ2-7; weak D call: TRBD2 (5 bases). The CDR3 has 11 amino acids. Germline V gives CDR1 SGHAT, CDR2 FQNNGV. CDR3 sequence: CASGSSYEQYF. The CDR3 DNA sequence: TGTGCGTCGGGGAGCTCCTACGAGCAGTACTTC.

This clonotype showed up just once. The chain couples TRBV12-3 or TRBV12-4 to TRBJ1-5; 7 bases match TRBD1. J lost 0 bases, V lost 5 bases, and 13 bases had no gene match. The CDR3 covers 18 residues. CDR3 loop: CASSGGGFRYHSNQPQHF. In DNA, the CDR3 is TGTGCCAGCAGTGGAGGGGGCTTTAGGTACCATAGCAATCAGCCCCAGCATTTT.

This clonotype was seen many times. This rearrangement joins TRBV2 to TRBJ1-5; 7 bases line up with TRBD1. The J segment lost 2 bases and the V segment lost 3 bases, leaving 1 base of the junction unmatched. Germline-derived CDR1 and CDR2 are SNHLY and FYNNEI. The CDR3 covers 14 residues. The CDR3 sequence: CASSDTGGNQPQHF. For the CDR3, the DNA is TGTGCCAGCAGTGATACAGGGGGCAATCAGCCCCAGCATTTT.

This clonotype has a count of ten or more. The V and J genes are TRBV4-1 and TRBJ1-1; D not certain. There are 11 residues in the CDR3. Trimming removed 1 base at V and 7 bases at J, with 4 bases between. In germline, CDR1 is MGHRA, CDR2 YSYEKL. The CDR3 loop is CASSQAREAFF. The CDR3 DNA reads TGCGCCAGCAGCCAAGCACGTGAAGCTTTCTTT.

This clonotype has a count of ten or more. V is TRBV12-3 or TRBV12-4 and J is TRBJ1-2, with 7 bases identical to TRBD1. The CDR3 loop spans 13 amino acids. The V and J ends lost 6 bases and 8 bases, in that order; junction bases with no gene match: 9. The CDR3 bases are TGTGCCAGCAGATTGACAGGGATGGAAGGCTACACCTTC. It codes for CASRLTGMEGYTF.

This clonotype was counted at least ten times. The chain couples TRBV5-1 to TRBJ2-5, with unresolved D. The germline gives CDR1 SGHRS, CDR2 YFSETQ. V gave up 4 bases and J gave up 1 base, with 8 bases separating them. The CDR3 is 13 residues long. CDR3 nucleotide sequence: TGCGCCAGCAGCCGCACTCCCCAAGAGACCCAGTACTTC. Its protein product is CASSRTPQETQYF.

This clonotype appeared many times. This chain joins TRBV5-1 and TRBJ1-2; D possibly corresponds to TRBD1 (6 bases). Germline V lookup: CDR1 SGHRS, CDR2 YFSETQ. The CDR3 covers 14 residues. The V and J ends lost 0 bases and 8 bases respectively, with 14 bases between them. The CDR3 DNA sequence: TGCGCCAGCAGCTTGGGCCAGGACAGAACGGGCTACACCTTC. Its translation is CASSLGQDRTGYTF.

The CDR3 DNA follows: TGCGCCAGCAGCCTGAACGGGAACCCTGGAAACACCATATATTTT. It codes for CASSLNGNPGNTIYF. The chain couples TRBV5-1 to TRBJ1-3; D gene ambiguous. In germline, CDR1 is SGHRS, CDR2 YFSETQ. This CDR3 comprises 15 residues. Trimming removed 4 bases from V and 2 bases from J, with 13 bases in between.

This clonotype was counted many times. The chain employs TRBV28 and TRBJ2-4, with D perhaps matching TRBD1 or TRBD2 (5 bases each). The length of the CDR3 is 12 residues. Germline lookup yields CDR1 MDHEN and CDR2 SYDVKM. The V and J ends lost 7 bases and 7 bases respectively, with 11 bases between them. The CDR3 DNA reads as TGTGCCAGCAATATTGAGGGGAACATTCAGTACTTC. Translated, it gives CASNIEGNIQYF. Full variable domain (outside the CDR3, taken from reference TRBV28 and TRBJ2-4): DVKVTQSSRYLVKRTGEKVFLECVQDMDHENMFWYRQDPGLGLRLIYFSYDVKMKEKGDIPEGYSVSREKKERFSLILESASTNQTSMYLCASNIEGNIQYFGAGTRLSVL.

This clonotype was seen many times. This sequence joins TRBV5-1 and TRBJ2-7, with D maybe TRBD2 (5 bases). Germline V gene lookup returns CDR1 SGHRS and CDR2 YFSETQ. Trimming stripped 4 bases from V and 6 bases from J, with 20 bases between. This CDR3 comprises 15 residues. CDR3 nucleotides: TGCGCCAGCAGCCGGCGGCCTCCTGGAGGAGGCGAGCAGTACTTC. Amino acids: CASSRRPPGGGEQYF.

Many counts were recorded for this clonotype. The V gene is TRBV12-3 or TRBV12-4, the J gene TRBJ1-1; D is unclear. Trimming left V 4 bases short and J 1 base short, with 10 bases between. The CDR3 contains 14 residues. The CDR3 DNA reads TGTGCCAGCAGTTCAGCCCCCAGGAACACTGAAGCTTTCTTT. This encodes CASSSAPRNTEAFF.

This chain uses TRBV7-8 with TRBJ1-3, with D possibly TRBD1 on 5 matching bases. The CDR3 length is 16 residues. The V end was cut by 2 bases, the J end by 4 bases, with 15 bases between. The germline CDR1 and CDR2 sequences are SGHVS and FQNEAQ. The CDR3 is CASSLSLLTAGNTIYF. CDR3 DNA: TGTGCCAGCAGCTTATCACTTTTGACAGCAGGAAACACCATATATTTT.

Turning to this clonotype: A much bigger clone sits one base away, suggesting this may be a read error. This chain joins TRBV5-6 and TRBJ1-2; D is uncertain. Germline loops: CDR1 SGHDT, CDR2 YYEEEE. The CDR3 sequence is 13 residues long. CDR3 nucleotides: TGTGTCAGCAGCTTGGTACAGTACTATGGCTACACCTTC. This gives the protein CVSSLVQYYGYTF.

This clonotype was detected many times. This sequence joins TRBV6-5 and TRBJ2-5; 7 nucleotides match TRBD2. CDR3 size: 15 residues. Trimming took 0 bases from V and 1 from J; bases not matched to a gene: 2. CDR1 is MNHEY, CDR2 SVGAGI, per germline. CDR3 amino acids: CASSYSGGGQETQYF. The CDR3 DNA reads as TGTGCCAGCAGTTACTCGGGGGGGGGCCAAGAGACCCAGTACTTC.

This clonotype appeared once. CDR3: CASGLGVSGTGSEETQYF. CDR3 bases: TGTGCTAGTGGTTTGGGGGTATCCGGGACAGGGAGTGAGGAGACCCAGTACTTC. V usage is TRBV12-5 and J usage is TRBJ2-5; 9 nucleotides line up with TRBD1. The CDR3 has 18 amino acids. The V gene's germline CDR1 is LGHNT and CDR2 FRNRAP. Germline trimming cut 1 base from V and 5 bases from J; bases unmatched to any gene: 14. Using reference TRBV12-5 and TRBJ2-5 for the parts outside the CDR3, the full variable domain is DARVTQTPRHKVTEMGQEVTMRCQPILGHNTVFWYRQTMMQGLELLAYFRNRAPLDDSGMPKDRFSAEMPDATLATLKIQPSEPRDSAVYFCASGLGVSGTGSEETQYFGPGTRLLVL.